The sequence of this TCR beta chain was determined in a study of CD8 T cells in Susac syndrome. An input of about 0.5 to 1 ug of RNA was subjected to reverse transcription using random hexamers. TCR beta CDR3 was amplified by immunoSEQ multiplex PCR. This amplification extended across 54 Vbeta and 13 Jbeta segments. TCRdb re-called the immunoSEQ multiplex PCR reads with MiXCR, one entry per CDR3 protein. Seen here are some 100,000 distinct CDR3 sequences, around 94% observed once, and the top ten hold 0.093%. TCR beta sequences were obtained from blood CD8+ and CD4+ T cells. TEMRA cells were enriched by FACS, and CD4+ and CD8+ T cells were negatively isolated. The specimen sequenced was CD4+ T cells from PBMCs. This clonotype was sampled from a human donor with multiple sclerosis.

The CDR3 sequence is CATSRGPGTPTNEKLFF. The DNA of the CDR3 is TGTGCCACCAGCAGAGGCCCAGGGACCCCAACTAATGAAAAACTGTTTTTT. The rearrangement joins TRBV15 to TRBJ1-4, with D perhaps matching TRBD1 (5 bases). Looked up from germline, CDR1 is LNHNV and CDR2 is YYDKDF (reference sequence). The CDR3 loop spans 17 amino acids. V was clipped by 1 base and J by 0 bases, with 12 bases between them.